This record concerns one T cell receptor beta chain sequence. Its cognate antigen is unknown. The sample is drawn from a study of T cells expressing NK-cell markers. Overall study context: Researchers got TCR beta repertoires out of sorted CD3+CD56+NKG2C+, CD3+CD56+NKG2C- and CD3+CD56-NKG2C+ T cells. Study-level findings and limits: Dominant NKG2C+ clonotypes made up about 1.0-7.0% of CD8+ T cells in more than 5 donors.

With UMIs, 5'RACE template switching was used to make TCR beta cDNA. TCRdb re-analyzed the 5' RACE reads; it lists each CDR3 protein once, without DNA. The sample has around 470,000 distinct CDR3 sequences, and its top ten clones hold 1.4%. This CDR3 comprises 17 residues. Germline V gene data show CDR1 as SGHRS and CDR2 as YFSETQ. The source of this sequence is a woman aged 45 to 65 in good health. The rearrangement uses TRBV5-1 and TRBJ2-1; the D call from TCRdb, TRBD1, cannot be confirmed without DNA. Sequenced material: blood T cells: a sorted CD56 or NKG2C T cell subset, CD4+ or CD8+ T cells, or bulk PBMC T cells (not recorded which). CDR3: CASSFFGRGELDNEQFF.